The 14 T cell receptor beta chains listed next were all sequenced from one sample in a study of cytomegalovirus exposure and HLA in healthy donors. Clones were read by immunoSEQ multiplex PCR, and TCRdb kept only the in-frame ones, dropping some. Among roughly 50,000 clones listed, 85% to 95% were seen once. Sequenced material: PBMCs. These receptors were collected from a woman between 18 and 29 years old in good health and CMV-seropositive.

The rearrangement uses TRBV29-1 and TRBJ2-1; D is perhaps TRBD1 (6 bases). This CDR3 is 15 amino acids long. The germline V gene encodes CDR1 SQVTM and CDR2 ANQGSEA. The V gene lost 4 bases and the J gene lost 1 base, with 14 bases spanning the gap. CDR3 loop: CSVVGAGWSYNEQFF. The CDR3 bases are TGCAGCGTTGTGGGGGCAGGGTGGTCCTACAATGAGCAGTTCTTC.

This chain connects TRBV6-1 to TRBJ1-5; unclear D gene. Trimming left V 7 bases short and J 3 bases short, with 7 bases between. CDR1 is MNHNS, CDR2 SASEGT, per germline. The CDR3 length is 12 residues. CDR3 loop: CASNQNNQPQHF. The CDR3 nucleotides are TGTGCCAGCAACCAGAACAATCAGCCCCAGCATTTT.

This clone has just one count. The chain is built from TRBV6-4 and TRBJ2-3, with 7 bases that match TRBD2. This CDR3 comprises 13 residues. Germline V gene lookup returns CDR1 MRHNA and CDR2 SNTAGT. V dropped 5 bases and J dropped 2; count of bases not matched to a gene: 1. CDR3 amino acids: CASSRGDTDTQYF. The CDR3 DNA reads TGTGCCAGCAGTCGGGGGGACACAGATACGCAGTATTTT.

This sequence joins TRBV19 and TRBJ2-3, with no clear D. The ends were cut back, 6 bases at V and 2 bases at J, with 12 bases in the middle. Germline V gives CDR1 LNHDA, CDR2 SQIVND (reference sequence). This CDR3 is built from 14 residues. The CDR3 reads CASRRNTYTDTQYF. In nucleotides, the CDR3 is TGTGCCAGTAGGAGGAACACCTACACAGATACGCAGTATTTT.

The chain has TRBV27 and TRBJ2-3, with 9 bases that match TRBD2. CDR1 is MNHEY, CDR2 SMNVEV, per germline (reference sequence). The CDR3 is made up of 15 amino acids. The J segment lost 5 bases and the V segment lost 6 bases, leaving 9 bases of the junction unmatched. For the CDR3, the DNA is TGTGCCAGCAGGGACCGGGCGGGGGGGGGAGATACGCAGTATTTT. This encodes CASRDRAGGGDTQYF.

The V gene is TRBV28, the J gene TRBJ1-1; 7 nucleotides align to TRBD1. CDR1 and CDR2 from the germline V gene are MDHEN and SYDVKM. The CDR3 runs 13 residues. CDR3 DNA sequence: TGTGCAAGCCGGGACAGCATGAACACTGAAGCTTTCTTT. Translation gives CASRDSMNTEAFF.

This chain uses TRBV10-1 with TRBJ2-3; 7 bases fit TRBD1. After removal of 8 bases from V and 0 bases from J, the junction contained 5 bases not matched to a gene. CDR1 is WNHNN and CDR2 is SYGVQD in the germline V gene (reference sequence). This CDR3 has 14 residues. CDR3 protein: CASADRVSTDTQYF. The CDR3 DNA reads as TGCGCCAGCGCCGACAGGGTGAGCACAGATACGCAGTATTTT.

CDR3 bases: TGTGCCAGCAGCGTAGAGGGGACAGGGCCCAGTCGGTACTTC. Protein sequence: CASSVEGTGPSRYF. The rearrangement uses TRBV9 and TRBJ2-7; TRBD1 matches at 9 bases. Germline V gives CDR1 SGDLS, CDR2 YYNGEE. The CDR3 sequence is 14 residues long. V was pared by 0 bases and J by 12 bases, with 10 bases of the junction left unmatched. The full variable domain, its missing parts supplied by reference TRBV9 and TRBJ2-7, is DSGVTQTPKHLITATGQRVTLRCSPRSGDLSVYWYQQSLDQGLQFLIQYYNGEERAKGNILERFSAQQFPDLHSELNLSSLELGDSALYFCASSVEGTGPSRYFGPGTRLTVT.

The rearrangement joins TRBV6-4 to TRBJ2-7; 8 positions agree with TRBD1. J gave up 2 bases and V 1 base, and 4 bases lay outside the gene matches. There are 15 residues in the CDR3. CDR1 and CDR2 from the germline V gene are MRHNA and SNTAGT. The chain's CDR3 is CASSDWTGIPYEQYF. CDR3 bases: TGTGCCAGCAGTGACTGGACAGGGATCCCCTACGAGCAGTACTTC.

This chain uses TRBV5-6 with TRBJ1-1; tentative D call: TRBD1 (6 bases). This CDR3 is built from 16 residues. Germline V CDR1 and CDR2: SGHDT, YYEEEE. Trimming removed 4 bases from V and 0 bases from J, with 16 bases in between. DNA for the CDR3: TGTGCCAGCAGCACGGGACACGCACTCATGAACACTGAAGCTTTCTTT. Residues: CASSTGHALMNTEAFF.

This chain links TRBV7-8 with TRBJ1-6, with D tentatively TRBD1 (6 bases). CDR1 SGHVS and CDR2 FQNEAQ come from the germline V gene. V was pared by 5 bases and J by 3 bases, with 11 bases between. The CDR3 covers 15 residues. CDR3 nucleotide sequence: TGTGCCAGCAGCCCAGGACAGAGCTATAATTCACCCCTCCACTTT. Translation: CASSPGQSYNSPLHF.

The chain's CDR3 is CASSNPQDRGTGELFF. CDR3 nucleotide sequence: TGTGCCAGCAGTAATCCCCAAGACAGGGGAACCGGGGAGCTGTTTTTT. The rearrangement links TRBV2 to TRBJ2-2, with TRBD1 identical over 8 bases. With 5 bases clipped from V and 5 bases from J, the junction kept 10 bases outside the gene matches. This CDR3 contains 16 residues. Germline CDR1 is SNHLY and CDR2 is FYNNEI.

This clone is a singleton in its sample. The chain employs TRBV27 and TRBJ2-6; D uncertain. CDR1 and CDR2 from the germline V gene are MNHEY and SMNVEV (reference sequence). This CDR3 has 15 residues. V lost 8 bases and J lost 1, with 12 bases in between. Here the CDR3 DNA reads TGTGCCAGCCGGTCGGTACGGTCTGGGGCCAACGTCCTGACTTTC. Its translation: CASRSVRSGANVLTF.

V is TRBV7-2 and J is TRBJ2-7; possibly TRBD2 for D (6 bases). The CDR3 totals 14 residues. The germline V gene encodes CDR1 SGHTA and CDR2 FQGNSA. V was clipped by 4 bases and J by 7 bases, with 17 bases between them. CDR3 DNA: TGTGCCAGCAGCTCCGACGGGAGTGGGGGGGAGCAGTACTTC. Amino acid sequence: CASSSDGSGGEQYF.